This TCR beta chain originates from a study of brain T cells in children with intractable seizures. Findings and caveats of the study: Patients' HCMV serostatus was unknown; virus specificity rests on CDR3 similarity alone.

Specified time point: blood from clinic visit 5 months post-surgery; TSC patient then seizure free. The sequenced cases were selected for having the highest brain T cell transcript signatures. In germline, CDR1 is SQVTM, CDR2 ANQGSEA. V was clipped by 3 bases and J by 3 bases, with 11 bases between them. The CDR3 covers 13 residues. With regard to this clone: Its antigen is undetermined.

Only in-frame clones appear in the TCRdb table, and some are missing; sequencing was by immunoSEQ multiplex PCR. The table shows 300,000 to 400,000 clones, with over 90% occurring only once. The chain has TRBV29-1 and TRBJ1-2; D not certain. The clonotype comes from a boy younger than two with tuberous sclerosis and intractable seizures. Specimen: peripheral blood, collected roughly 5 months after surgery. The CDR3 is CSVEKGGDYGYTF. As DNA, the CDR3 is TGCAGCGTTGAGAAAGGCGGAGACTATGGCTACACCTTC. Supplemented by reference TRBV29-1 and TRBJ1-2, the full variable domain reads SAVISQKPSRDICQRGTSLTIQCQVDSQVTMMFWYRQQPGQSLTLIATANQGSEATYESGFVIDKFPISRPNLTFSTLTVSNMSPEDSSIYLCSVEKGGDYGYTFGSGTRLTVV.